The 20 T cell receptor beta chains below come from one sample, sequenced in a study of beta chain features in type 1 diabetes. Study-level findings and limits: Among patients with Type 1 diabetes, TCRB CDR3s were moderately but significantly shorter in every one of the four CD4+ subsets.

Of the isolated RNA, all was reverse transcribed, and so the sequenced material was expressed TCRB transcripts. Only in-frame clones appear in the TCRdb table, and some are missing; sequencing was by immunoSEQ multiplex PCR. The data contain 300,000 to 350,000 clones, roughly 9% of them singletons. No antigen has been identified for these receptors. Sequenced material: central memory CD4+ T cells from blood. These TCRs come from a man between 25 and 39 years old with type 1 diabetes.

This clone showed up just a few times. V and J are TRBV5-6 and TRBJ2-4; TRBD2 is a possible D gene (5 bases). Trimming shortened V by 2 bases and J by 9 bases, and 15 bases separated the two germline ends. Per germline, CDR1 SGHDT and CDR2 YYEEEE. There are 14 residues in the CDR3. CDR3: CASSFAVEGGIQYF. The CDR3 nucleotides read TGTGCCAGCAGCTTCGCAGTCGAGGGCGGCATTCAGTACTTC.

The chain has TRBV18 and TRBJ2-7; D not resolved. CDR1 and CDR2 from the germline V gene are KGHSH and LQKENI. V was cut by 5 bases and J by 1 base, with 9 bases left in between. CDR3 length: 13 residues. CDR3 sequence reads: CASSILSSYEQYF. The CDR3 DNA is TGTGCCAGCTCAATACTCAGTTCCTACGAGCAGTACTTC. Together with reference TRBV18 and TRBJ2-7, the CDR3 gives the full variable domain: NAGVMQNPRHLVRRRGQEARLRCSPMKGHSHVYWYRQLPEEGLKFMVYLQKENIIDESGMPKERFSAEFPKEGPSILRIQQVVRGDSAAYFCASSILSSYEQYFGPGTRLTVT.

The gene calls are TRBV6-5 and TRBJ1-6; D remains unclear. The CDR3 loop spans 13 amino acids. Trimming removed 6 bases from V and 7 bases from J, with 10 bases in between. CDR1 and CDR2 from the germline V gene are MNHEY and SVGAGI. CDR3 sequence: CASREFQNSPLHF. The CDR3 DNA sequence: TGTGCCAGCAGGGAATTCCAAAATTCACCCCTCCACTTT.

The chain carries TRBV5-6 and TRBJ1-2; 7 positions match TRBD1. The CDR3 totals 13 residues. V gave up 4 bases and J gave up 3 bases; unmatched junction bases: 3. CDR1 is SGHDT, CDR2 YYEEEE, per germline. The CDR3 coding sequence is TGTGCCAGCAGCGCACAGGGGTACTATGGCTACACCTTC. Its protein product is CASSAQGYYGYTF.

The rearrangement uses TRBV13 and TRBJ1-2, with TRBD1 matching over 7 bases. V lost 4 bases and J lost 8; bases outside the gene matches: 10. This CDR3 spans 14 amino acids. The germline V gene encodes CDR1 PRHDT and CDR2 FYEKMQ (reference sequence). The CDR3 bases are TGTGCCAGCAGCTCAACCTACAGGGGTATGGGCTACACCTTC. It codes for CASSSTYRGMGYTF. The full variable domain, in which reference TRBV13 and TRBJ1-2 provide the parts outside the CDR3, is AAGVIQSPRHLIKEKRETATLKCYPIPRHDTVYWYQQGPGQDPQFLISFYEKMQSDKGSIPDRFSAQQFSDYHSELNMSSLELGDSALYFCASSSTYRGMGYTFGSGTRLTVV.

The gene calls are TRBV7-2 and TRBJ2-3, with D unresolved. CDR3 length: 14 residues. Trimming cost V 5 bases and J 2 bases, with 11 bases left between them. Germline loops: CDR1 SGHTA, CDR2 FQGNSA. The chain's CDR3 is CASSEVINTDTQYF. The CDR3 coding sequence is TGTGCCAGCAGCGAAGTCATAAACACAGATACGCAGTATTTT. Based on the CDR3 plus reference TRBV7-2 and TRBJ2-3, the full variable domain is GAGVSQSPSNKVTEKGKDVELRCDPISGHTALYWYRQSLGQGLEFLIYFQGNSAPDKSGLPSDRFSAERTGGSVSTLTIQRTQQEDSAVYLCASSEVINTDTQYFGPGTRLTVL.

This chain joins TRBV4-3 and TRBJ2-1; 9 bases are shared with TRBD2. V lost 1 base, J lost 4 bases, and 8 bases stayed unmatched. This CDR3 has 17 amino acids. Germline loops: CDR1 LGHNA, CDR2 YSLEER. The CDR3 DNA follows: TGCGCCAGCAGCCAAGCTTCTCCTAGCGGGGTATACAATGAGCAGTTCTTC. Its translation is CASSQASPSGVYNEQFF.

J is TRBJ1-6 and V is TRBV25-1, with a weak D call TRBD1 (5 bases). Trimming took off 8 bases at V and 9 bases at J, with 17 bases between the two ends. CDR1 and CDR2 from the germline V gene are MGHDK and SYGVNS. The CDR3 extends over 14 amino acids. CDR3 loop: CASERRDQGSPLHF. CDR3 coding DNA: TGTGCCAGCGAACGAAGGGACCAGGGTTCACCCCTCCACTTT.

This clone has just a few counts. The chain is built from TRBV6-5 and TRBJ1-1; TRBD1 matches at 12 bases. This CDR3 is 15 amino acids long. J lost 7 bases, V lost 2 bases, and 5 bases had no gene match. CDR1 and CDR2 from the germline V gene are MNHEY and SVGAGI. The CDR3 here is CASSYAGQGAFEAFF. Here the CDR3 DNA reads TGTGCCAGCAGTTACGCGGGACAGGGGGCGTTTGAAGCTTTCTTT.

The chain joins TRBV6-1 to TRBJ1-2; D perhaps matches TRBD1 (5 bases). CDR3 length: 12 amino acids. Trimming stripped 8 bases from V and 11 bases from J, with 18 bases between. From germline, CDR1 is MNHNS and CDR2 SASEGT. Here the CDR3 reads CASAGTAVWYTF. As DNA, the CDR3 is TGTGCCAGCGCCGGGACGGCGGTGTGGTACACCTTC.

This clone was seen only a few times. This chain links TRBV28 with TRBJ1-3; D might be TRBD1 (5 bases). The CDR3 consists of 13 residues. In germline, CDR1 is MDHEN, CDR2 SYDVKM. V lost 2 bases and J lost 7, with 9 bases in between. This CDR3 reads CASSLQGFNTIYF. The CDR3 coding sequence is TGTGCCAGCAGTTTACAGGGTTTCAACACCATATATTTT.

The rearrangement uses TRBV6-5 and TRBJ2-3; D tentatively fits TRBD1 or TRBD2 (5 bases each). V was cut by 2 bases and J by 2 bases, with 11 bases left in between. The CDR3 extends over 15 amino acids. CDR1 MNHEY and CDR2 SVGAGI come from the germline V gene. CDR3 sequence: CASSYEGRNTDTQYF. In nucleotides, the CDR3 is TGTGCCAGCAGTTACGAGGGGCGAAACACAGATACGCAGTATTTT.

This clone showed up just a few times. The V and J genes are TRBV10-1 and TRBJ2-5, with D perhaps TRBD1 or TRBD2 (5 bases each). This CDR3 spans 13 amino acids. Trimming took off 5 bases at V and 0 bases at J, with 7 bases between the two ends. Germline V gives CDR1 WNHNN, CDR2 SYGVQD (reference sequence). The CDR3 protein is CASSPGHQETQYF. The DNA for the CDR3 is TGCGCCAGCAGTCCGGGACACCAAGAGACCCAGTACTTC.

There are a few counts of this clone. This chain joins TRBV18 and TRBJ2-3; TRBD1 matches 10 bases. With V trimmed by 3 bases and J by 0 bases, 6 bases remained unmatched. This CDR3 is 17 amino acids long. Germline loops: CDR1 KGHSH, CDR2 LQKENI. The DNA of the CDR3 is TGTGCCAGCTCACCCTACCGACAGGGGGCGAGCACAGATACGCAGTATTTT. It encodes CASSPYRQGASTDTQYF.

This clone showed up just a few times. The chain recombines TRBV6-6 with TRBJ1-5; D is uncertain. The CDR3 totals 12 residues. The V and J ends lost 8 bases and 4 bases respectively, with 9 bases between them. Germline CDR1 is MNHNY and CDR2 is SVGAGI (reference sequence). The chain's CDR3 is CASEAGNQPQHF. The CDR3 DNA follows: TGTGCCAGCGAGGCGGGAAATCAGCCCCAGCATTTT.

Remarks on this clone: Other DNA sequences within the sample encode an identical CDR3. The chain uses TRBV7-2 and TRBJ2-5; 9 bases line up with TRBD1. The J segment lost 4 bases and the V segment lost 3 bases, leaving 6 bases of the junction unmatched. The V gene's germline CDR1 is SGHTA and CDR2 FQGNSA. The CDR3 runs to 15 residues. CDR3 sequence: CASSLSDRGGETQYF. In DNA form, the CDR3 reads TGTGCCAGCAGCTTGTCGGACAGGGGAGGAGAGACCCAGTACTTC.

Comments on this clone: A read error may produce the germline difference seen at one junction end. The V and J genes are TRBV9 and TRBJ2-3; D call uncertain. The CDR3 consists of 13 residues. The germline CDR1 and CDR2 sequences are SGDLS and YYNGEE. The CDR3 DNA reads TGTGCCGGCAGCGTAGTGGCGAGAGATACGCAGTATTTT. Protein sequence: CAGSVVARDTQYF.

On this clone itself: A far larger clone is just one base off, so this is likely a read error. The chain has TRBV15 and TRBJ1-2; D might be TRBD1 (5 bases). Between the trimmed V and J ends, which lost 1 base and 6 bases, there was a span of 15 bases. The CDR3 length is 15 residues. Per germline, CDR1 LNHNV and CDR2 YYDKDF (reference sequence). The chain's CDR3 is CATSRASSGKDGYTF. The CDR3 DNA reads TGTGCCACCAGCAGAGCCTCGTCAGGGAAGGATGGCTACACCTTC.

CDR3 residues: CAIGDRGQSEQYF. Here the CDR3 DNA reads TGTGCCATCGGCGACAGGGGGCAGAGCGAGCAGTACTTC. V usage is TRBV10-3 and J usage is TRBJ2-7; 10 bases map to TRBD1. Germline V gives CDR1 ENHRY, CDR2 SYGVKD. V gave up 8 bases and J gave up 6 bases; unmatched junction bases: 7. The CDR3 is 13 amino acids.

The genes are TRBV6-5 and TRBJ1-2; D may be TRBD1 (5 bases). The length of the CDR3 is 15 residues. Germline V lookup: CDR1 MNHEY, CDR2 SVGAGI. Deletions cut 6 bases from V and 5 bases from J, with 19 bases between. CDR3 in amino acids: CASSRSGTVSYGYTF. The CDR3 DNA reads TGTGCCAGCAGCCGATCCGGGACGGTTTCTTATGGCTACACCTTC.